Reported below is one T cell receptor (beta chain). CDR3 size: 17 residues. The junction had 10 bases not matched to a gene; V was cut back by 0 bases and J by 7 bases. The germline CDR1 and CDR2 sequences are KGHSH and LQKENI. This sample stems from a study of shared clonotypes between healthy human individuals. Study details: Donor ages ranged 18 to 49 years: a couple of women, three men.

Profiled with immunoSEQ multiplex PCR; TCRdb holds only in-frame clones, not every one. The sample yields around 2.5 million clones, roughly 93% seen once. This receptor was obtained from a man aged 18 to 35 in good health. Some clones in this sample may be carry-over from other donors' samples. Sequenced input: naive CD4+ T cells from PBMCs. The subset was: CD45RA+ positively selected. The V call is TRBV18, the J call TRBJ2-1, with 9 bases that match TRBD2. The CDR3 DNA reads TGTGCCAGCTCACCACCGGGACTAGCCTCTATCGGGAATGAGCAGTTCTTC. This gives the protein CASSPPGLASIGNEQFF.